This TCR beta chain is drawn from a study of T cell repertoires in cytomegalovirus infection. The overall study: Through public TCR beta signatures, both CMV infection and matching HLA type were indicated. The study, taken as a whole, reports: CMV carriers with the relevant HLA were identified by cumulative public TCR beta family frequency. It was HLA-C-restricted CMV-specific TCR beta clonotypes that dominated the response ex vivo.

TCRdb re-called the reads with MiXCR, one entry per CDR3 protein. The sample has about 260,000 distinct CDR3 sequences, about an eighth seen once. With 4 bases clipped from V and 3 bases from J, the junction kept 8 bases outside the gene matches. Germline V CDR1 and CDR2: SQVTM, ANQGSEA. The CDR3 extends over 14 amino acids. A few counts support this clonotype. No antigen is known for it. J is TRBJ2-5 and V is TRBV29-1; TRBD2 matches 7 bases. The sample comprised PBMCs. This clonotype was sampled from a human donor in good health (CMV status not recorded). Some clones in this sample may be carry-over from other donors' samples. The CDR3 region is CSVGREGKKETQYF. The CDR3 region has the DNA TGCAGCGTTGGGAGGGAGGGAAAAAAAGAGACCCAGTACTTC.